The 3 T cell receptor beta chains given below trace back to one sample, sequenced in a study of cytomegalovirus exposure and HLA in healthy donors. Researchers ran the PCR with 60 Vbeta and 13 Jbeta primers. The protocol was immunoSEQ multiplex PCR, while the TCRdb copy is restricted to in-frame clones and leaves out a portion. The repertoire holds 90,000 to 150,000 clones, with approximately 79% as singletons. Material: PBMCs. The receptor source for this set is a man aged 45-60 years in good health and CMV-seropositive.

The rearrangement joins TRBV5-4 to TRBJ2-3, with 11 bases fitting TRBD2. The CDR3 runs to 12 residues. CDR1 SGHNT and CDR2 YYREEE come from the germline V gene (reference sequence). Trimming at V came to 5 bases and at J to 12 bases, leaving 5 bases not matched to a gene. CDR3 protein: CASSPTSGGQYF. The CDR3 DNA is TGTGCCAGCAGTCCTACTAGCGGGGGCCAGTATTTT.

The rearrangement uses TRBV4-2 and TRBJ2-7, with 9 bases that match TRBD2. V lost 1 base, J lost 3 bases, and 10 bases stayed unmatched. Germline assignment: CDR1 LGHNA and CDR2 YNFKEQ. CDR3 length equals 17 residues. The CDR3 region has the DNA TGTGCCAGCAGCCAAGTAGCGGGAGCGGAAATGGACTACGAGCAGTACTTC. Its protein product is CASSQVAGAEMDYEQYF.

The chain recombines TRBV5-5 with TRBJ2-4; 8 bases align to TRBD1. The germline CDR1 and CDR2 sequences are SGHKS and YYEKEE (reference sequence). The CDR3 length is 15 residues. With 1 base clipped from V and 7 bases from J, the junction kept 7 bases outside the gene matches. CDR3 protein: CASSLMLRGLNIQYF. CDR3 nucleotide sequence: TGTGCCAGCAGCTTGATGCTCAGGGGGCTTAACATTCAGTACTTC.